Below, 13 T cell receptor beta chains from the same sample are listed, as sequenced in a study of early T cells in non-severe SARS-CoV-2 infection. TCRdb recomputed calls from the 5' RACE reads with MiXCR, one row per CDR3 protein. The sample yields about 77,000 distinct CDR3 sequences, roughly 12% seen once. The sequencing used whole blood, collected at baseline. The receptors originated from an adult who was a healthcare worker with PCR-confirmed SARS-CoV-2 infection or an uninfected control (not recorded which). The donor label of this sample is uncertain.

For this clonotype: Being one base from a much bigger clone, this may be a read error. The chain uses TRBV7-9 and TRBJ2-3; D may be TRBD1 or TRBD2 (5 bases each). Germline loops: CDR1 SEHNR, CDR2 FQNEAQ (reference sequence). The CDR3 runs to 14 residues. V lost 4 bases and J lost 4, with 12 bases in between. The CDR3 bases are TGTGCCAGCAGCTCTACCGGGACGGCAGATACGCAGTATTTT. This translates into CASSSTGTADTQYF.

The chain recombines TRBV20-1 with TRBJ2-1; 8 bases fit TRBD2. The germline gives CDR1 DFQATT, CDR2 SNEGSKA (reference sequence). The CDR3 sequence is 14 residues long. The V and J ends lost 0 bases and 5 bases, in that order; junction bases with no gene match: 3. CDR3 DNA: TGCAGTGCTAGAGAACTAGCGGCCAACAATGAGCAGTTCTTC. Its translation is CSARELAANNEQFF.

This clonotype was seen only a few times. The V call is TRBV7-2, the J call TRBJ2-3; 10 nucleotides agree with TRBD2. The germline V gene encodes CDR1 SGHTA and CDR2 FQGNSA. Unmatched junction bases numbered 4, after V lost 4 bases and J lost 3 bases. CDR3 length equals 15 residues. CDR3: CASSSSSGGTDTQYF. The CDR3, as DNA: TGTGCCAGCAGCTCCTCTAGCGGGGGAACAGATACGCAGTATTTT.

In this sample, this clonotype turned up many times. This chain connects TRBV19 to TRBJ2-1; D possibly corresponds to TRBD2 (5 bases). CDR1 and CDR2 (germline): LNHDA, SQIVND (reference sequence). V lost 3 bases to trimming and J lost 0 bases, with 12 bases between them. There are 16 residues in the CDR3. CDR3 nucleotide sequence: TGTGCCAGTAGTATCCGAGCGGATAGCTCCTACAATGAGCAGTTCTTC. This encodes CASSIRADSSYNEQFF.

This clonotype was counted a few times. The junction departs from the called germline gene at one end, perhaps through a read error. The rearrangement uses TRBV18 and TRBJ2-4, with D tentatively TRBD1 or TRBD2 (5 bases each). This CDR3 comprises 16 residues. Per germline, CDR1 KGHSH and CDR2 LQKENI. This CDR3 reads CASSPLGAGGKNIQYF. Written as DNA, the CDR3 is TGTGCCAGCTCGCCACTAGGGGCTGGAGGCAAAAACATTCAGTACTTC.

This clonotype was found many times. The rearrangement uses TRBV25-1 and TRBJ2-7, with D uncertain. V was trimmed by 4 bases and J by 4 bases, leaving 8 bases between them. CDR3 length equals 12 residues. Germline-derived CDR1 and CDR2 are MGHDK and SYGVNS. CDR3 in amino acids: CASSGPSYEQYF. The CDR3 DNA follows: TGTGCCAGCAGTGGCCCGTCTTACGAGCAGTACTTC.

The chain combines TRBV5-1 with TRBJ2-3; 8 bases are a match to TRBD2. Trimming at V came to 4 bases and at J to 3 bases, leaving 10 bases not matched to a gene. The CDR3 has 16 residues. Germline values: CDR1 SGHRS, CDR2 YFSETQ. The CDR3: CASSTGTSGLTDTQYF. The CDR3 nucleotides read TGCGCCAGCAGCACTGGGACTAGTGGTTTGACAGATACGCAGTATTTT. Filled out from reference TRBV5-1 and TRBJ2-3, the complete variable domain reads KAGVTQTPRYLIKTRGQQVTLSCSPISGHRSVSWYQQTPGQGLQFLFEYFSETQRNKGNFPGRFSGRQFSNSRSEMNVSTLELGDSALYLCASSTGTSGLTDTQYFGPGTRLTVL.

This clonotype turned up a few times. This chain links TRBV4-1 with TRBJ1-1; no definite D call. V dropped 4 bases and J dropped 0 bases, with 15 bases sitting between them. This CDR3 spans 16 amino acids. Germline V gene lookup returns CDR1 MGHRA and CDR2 YSYEKL. The CDR3 DNA reads as TGCGCCAGCAGCCTCGAGGGCGGCCGAATGAACACTGAAGCTTTCTTT. This translates into CASSLEGGRMNTEAFF.

In this sample, this clonotype turned up many times. The rearrangement links TRBV12-3 or TRBV12-4 to TRBJ1-3; D unresolved. CDR3 size: 13 residues. Trimming left V 8 bases short and J 2 bases short, with 10 bases between. CDR3 bases: TGTGCCAGCCGGAGGATTACTGGAAACACCATATATTTT. The encoded protein is CASRRITGNTIYF.

In this sample, this clonotype turned up many times. The V call is TRBV5-1, the J call TRBJ2-1, with 9 bases fitting TRBD2. V was clipped by 1 base and J by 3 bases; unmatched bases: 8. This CDR3 is built from 17 residues. The germline CDR1 and CDR2 sequences are SGHRS and YFSETQ. CDR3 residues: CASSLFRIAGVYNEQFF. The CDR3 bases are TGCGCCAGCAGCTTGTTTAGGATAGCGGGGGTCTACAATGAGCAGTTCTTC.

The rearrangement uses TRBV5-1 and TRBJ2-3, with unresolved D. The CDR3 spans 14 residues. Germline loops: CDR1 SGHRS, CDR2 YFSETQ. With 0 bases removed from V and 2 bases from J, the gap between germline ends came to 7 bases. The CDR3 coding sequence is TGCGCCAGCAGCTTGGGGGGATACACAGATACGCAGTATTTT. Protein sequence: CASSLGGYTDTQYF.

CDR3: CSAKGQGSHTIYF. CDR3 coding DNA: TGCAGTGCTAAGGGGCAGGGCTCCCACACCATATATTTT. The chain combines TRBV20-1 with TRBJ1-3, with a possible D match to TRBD1 (5 bases). CDR1 DFQATT and CDR2 SNEGSKA come from the germline V gene (reference sequence). The V and J ends lost 4 bases and 8 bases respectively, with 15 bases between them. The CDR3 consists of 13 residues.

This clonotype appeared a few times. This rearrangement joins TRBV12-3 or TRBV12-4 to TRBJ2-1, with D hard to call. The V and J ends lost 10 bases and 9 bases respectively, with 16 bases between them. The CDR3 is made up of 12 amino acids. CDR3 DNA: TGTGCCATCCCCGGGCAGGCTGGTGAGCAGTTCTTC. It is translated as CAIPGQAGEQFF.